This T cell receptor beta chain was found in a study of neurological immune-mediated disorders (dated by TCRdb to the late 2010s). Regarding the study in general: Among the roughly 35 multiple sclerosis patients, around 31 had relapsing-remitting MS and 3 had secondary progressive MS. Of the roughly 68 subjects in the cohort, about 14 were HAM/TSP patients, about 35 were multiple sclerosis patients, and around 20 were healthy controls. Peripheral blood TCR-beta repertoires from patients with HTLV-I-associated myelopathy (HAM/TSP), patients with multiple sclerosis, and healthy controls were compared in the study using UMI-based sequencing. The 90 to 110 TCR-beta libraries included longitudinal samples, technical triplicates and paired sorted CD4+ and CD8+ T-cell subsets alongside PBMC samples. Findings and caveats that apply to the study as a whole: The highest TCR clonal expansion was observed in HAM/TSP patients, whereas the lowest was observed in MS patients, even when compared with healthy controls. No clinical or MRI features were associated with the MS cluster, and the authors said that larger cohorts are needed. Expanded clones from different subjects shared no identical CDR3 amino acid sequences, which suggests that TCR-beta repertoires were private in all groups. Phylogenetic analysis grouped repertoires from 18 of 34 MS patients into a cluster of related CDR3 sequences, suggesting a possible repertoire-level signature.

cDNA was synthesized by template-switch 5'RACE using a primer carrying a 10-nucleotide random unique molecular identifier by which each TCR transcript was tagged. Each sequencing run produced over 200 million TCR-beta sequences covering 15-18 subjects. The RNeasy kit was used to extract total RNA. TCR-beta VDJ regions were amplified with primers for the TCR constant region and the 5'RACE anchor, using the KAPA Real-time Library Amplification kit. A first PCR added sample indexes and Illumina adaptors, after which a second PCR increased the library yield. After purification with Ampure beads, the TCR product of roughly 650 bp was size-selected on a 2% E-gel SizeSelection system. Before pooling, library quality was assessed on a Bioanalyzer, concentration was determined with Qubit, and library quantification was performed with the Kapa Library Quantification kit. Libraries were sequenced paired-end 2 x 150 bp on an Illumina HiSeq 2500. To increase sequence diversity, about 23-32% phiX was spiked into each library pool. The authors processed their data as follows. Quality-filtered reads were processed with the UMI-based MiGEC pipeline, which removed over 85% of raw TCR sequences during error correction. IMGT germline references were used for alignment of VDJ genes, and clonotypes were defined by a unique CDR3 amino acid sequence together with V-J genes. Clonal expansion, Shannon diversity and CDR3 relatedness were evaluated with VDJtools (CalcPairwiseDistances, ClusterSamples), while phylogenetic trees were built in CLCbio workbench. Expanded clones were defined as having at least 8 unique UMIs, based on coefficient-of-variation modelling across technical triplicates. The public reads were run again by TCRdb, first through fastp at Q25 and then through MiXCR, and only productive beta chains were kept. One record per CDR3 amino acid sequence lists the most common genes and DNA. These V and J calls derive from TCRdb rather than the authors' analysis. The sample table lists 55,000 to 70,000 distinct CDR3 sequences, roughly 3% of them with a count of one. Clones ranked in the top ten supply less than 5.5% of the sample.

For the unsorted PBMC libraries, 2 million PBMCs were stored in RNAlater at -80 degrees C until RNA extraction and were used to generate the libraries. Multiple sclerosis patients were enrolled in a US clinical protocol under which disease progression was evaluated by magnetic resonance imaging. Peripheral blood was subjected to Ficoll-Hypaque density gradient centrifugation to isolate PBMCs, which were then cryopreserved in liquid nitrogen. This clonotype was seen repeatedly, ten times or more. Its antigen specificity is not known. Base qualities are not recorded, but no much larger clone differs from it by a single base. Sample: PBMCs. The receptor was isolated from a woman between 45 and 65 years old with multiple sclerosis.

The CDR3 is CSVAPTSGGATDTQYF. In nucleotide form, the sequence is TGCAGCGTCGCGCCGACTAGCGGGGGAGCAACAGATACGCAGTATTTT. The chain is encoded by TRBV29-1 joined to TRBJ2-3; TRBD2 aligns with 12 central bases. Inclusive of the bounding cysteine and phenylalanine, the CDR3 is 16 residues long. Of the read, only the CDR3 DNA is kept; its 48 bases are in frame from base 1. Germline trimming amounts to 6 bases on V and 3 bases on J, with 10 as the count of junction bases outside the gene matches. The germline V gene yields SQVTM for CDR1 and ANQGSEA for CDR2.